A single sample is the source of the 29 T cell receptor beta chains below, sequenced in a study of PD-1 blockade in classical Hodgkin lymphoma. Exposure to brentuximab vedotin varied, and each patient had relapsed following autologous stem cell transplantation. TCRdb's table, derived via immunoSEQ multiplex PCR, lists solely in-frame clones and lacks some. This sample has roughly 25,000 clones, with approximately 78% found just once. The sequenced sample was peripheral blood mononuclear cells (PBMCs), obtained before the second cycle of nivolumab. Every receptor here comes from a human donor with classical Hodgkin lymphoma.

The V gene is TRBV29-1, the J gene TRBJ2-7; TRBD1 matches at 8 bases. After removal of 6 bases from V and 6 bases from J, the junction contained 4 bases not matched to a gene. CDR1 and CDR2 from the germline V gene are SQVTM and ANQGSEA. The CDR3 contains 11 residues. The DNA for the CDR3 is TGCAGCGTAGGGACAGGTGGCGAGCAGTACTTC. This codes for CSVGTGGEQYF.

The chain carries TRBV2 and TRBJ1-2, with a possible D match to TRBD1 (6 bases). V was pared by 2 bases and J by 8 bases, with 12 bases between. The CDR3 runs 13 residues. Germline V lookup: CDR1 SNHLY, CDR2 FYNNEI. The DNA for the CDR3 is TGTGCCAGCAGTGAATTGGGGGGCGTAGGCTACACCTTC. The encoded protein is CASSELGGVGYTF.

This clone appeared once. The chain joins TRBV7-8 to TRBJ1-1; 10 positions match TRBD1. This CDR3 is 14 amino acids long. The ends lost 5 bases at V and 4 bases at J; junction bases unmatched: 4. The germline CDR1 and CDR2 sequences are SGHVS and FQNEAQ. The CDR3 loop reads CASSTWTGGTEAFF. CDR3 DNA: TGTGCCAGCAGCACCTGGACAGGGGGCACTGAAGCTTTCTTT.

CDR3 bases: TGTGCCAGCAGCGTAAGACTAGCGGGCTACTCCTACGAGCAGTACTTC. Encoded protein: CASSVRLAGYSYEQYF. The chain has TRBV7-8 and TRBJ2-7; 10 nucleotides agree with TRBD2. Germline loops: CDR1 SGHVS, CDR2 FQNEAQ. CDR3 length equals 16 residues. V lost 5 bases, J lost 0 bases, and 7 bases stayed unmatched.

There are a few counts of this clone. J is TRBJ2-1 and V is TRBV10-3; a weak D match, TRBD1 (6 bases). Trimming cost V 4 bases and J 2 bases, with 18 bases left between them. The CDR3 consists of 17 residues. CDR1 ENHRY and CDR2 SYGVKD come from the germline V gene. The CDR3 protein is CAISGRDRDIPYNEQFF. CDR3 in DNA: TGTGCCATCAGTGGTAGGGACCGGGACATTCCCTACAATGAGCAGTTCTTC.

The chain recombines TRBV7-3 with TRBJ1-6; TRBD1 is a possible D gene (6 bases). V lost 5 bases and J 10 bases, leaving 21 bases between the germline ends. Germline-derived CDR1 and CDR2 are SGHTA and FQGTGA. The CDR3 is 16 residues long. The CDR3 loop is CASSAQGQGIGSPLHF. The CDR3 DNA sequence: TGTGCCAGCAGCGCACAGGGCCAGGGAATAGGCTCACCCCTCCACTTT. Using reference TRBV7-3 and TRBJ1-6 for the parts outside the CDR3, the full variable domain is GAGVSQTPSNKVTEKGKYVELRCDPISGHTALYWYRQSLGQGPEFLIYFQGTGAADDSGLPNDRFFAVRPEGSVSTLKIQRTERGDSAVYLCASSAQGQGIGSPLHFGNGTRLTVT.

The chain has TRBV25-1 and TRBJ1-2, with no clear D. This CDR3 is 15 amino acids long. Trimming removed 0 bases from V and 0 bases from J, with 8 bases in between. Germline V gene data show CDR1 as MGHDK and CDR2 as SYGVNS. This chain's CDR3 is CASSEYGKSNYGYTF. The CDR3 nucleotides are TGTGCCAGCAGTGAATATGGCAAGTCTAACTATGGCTACACCTTC.

The count of this clone is one. The gene calls are TRBV5-8 and TRBJ1-1; D gene uncertain. The CDR3 loop spans 12 amino acids. V lost 4 bases to trimming and J lost 10 bases, with 14 bases between them. Germline CDR1 SGHTS, CDR2 YDEGEE. The CDR3 DNA reads TGTGCCAGCAGCCTCGGGCAAGGTATAGCTTTCTTT. Residues: CASSLGQGIAFF.

The CDR3 sequence is CASSPNAGLAAYNEQFF. For the CDR3, the DNA is TGCGCCAGCAGCCCAAACGCTGGACTAGCGGCTTACAATGAGCAGTTCTTC. This chain uses TRBV4-1 with TRBJ2-1, with 10 bases aligning to TRBD2. This CDR3 is 17 amino acids long. Germline CDR1 is MGHRA and CDR2 is YSYEKL. The J segment lost 4 bases and the V segment lost 4 bases, leaving 10 bases of the junction unmatched.

The J gene is TRBJ1-3, the V gene TRBV25-1; D ambiguous. Trimming left V 3 bases short and J 3 bases short, with 18 bases between. Germline V CDR1 and CDR2: MGHDK, SYGVNS. The CDR3 length is 17 residues. For the CDR3, the DNA is TGTGCCAGCAGTGACCCGCGACTAGGTTTGGGTGGAAACACCATATATTTT. Its protein product is CASSDPRLGLGGNTIYF.

The genes are TRBV7-3 and TRBJ2-2, with TRBD2 matching 7 bases. The CDR3 is 17 residues long. The ends lost 1 base at V and 5 bases at J; junction bases unmatched: 10. The V gene's germline CDR1 is SGHTA and CDR2 FQGTGA. The CDR3 coding sequence is TGTGCCAGCAGCTTAATTCCCCCCGCTAGCGGAACCGGGGAGCTGTTTTTT. Translating gives CASSLIPPASGTGELFF.

The chain employs TRBV6-1 and TRBJ1-6; D gene uncertain. V was pared by 1 base and J by 4 bases, with 2 bases between. The CDR3 contains 13 residues. Per germline, CDR1 MNHNS and CDR2 SASEGT. The CDR3 nucleotides read TGTGCCAGCAGTGAAGGGTATAATTCACCCCTCCACTTT. Its protein product is CASSEGYNSPLHF.

This clone was detected only a few times. The V and J genes are TRBV4-3 and TRBJ2-5, with TRBD2 identical over 9 bases. The CDR3 is 15 amino acids. CDR1 and CDR2 from the germline V gene are LGHNA and YSLEER. V lost 0 bases and J lost 1; bases outside the gene matches: 0. The CDR3 nucleotides are TGCGCCAGCAGCCAAGAGCGGGGGGGCCAAGAGACCCAGTACTTC. Translation: CASSQERGGQETQYF.

This clone has more than one count but fewer than ten. This chain connects TRBV5-6 to TRBJ2-2; TRBD1 or TRBD2 may be the D gene (5 bases each). CDR3 length: 15 residues. The germline V gene has CDR1 SGHDT and CDR2 YYEEEE. V was trimmed by 4 bases and J by 7 bases, leaving 17 bases between them. The CDR3 DNA reads TGTGCCAGCAGCCCCGGGACGTTACTCGGCGGGGAGCTGTTTTTT. This codes for CASSPGTLLGGELFF.

The genes are TRBV9 and TRBJ2-1; possible D gene TRBD2, 7 bases. Germline loops: CDR1 SGDLS, CDR2 YYNGEE. V lost 2 bases and J lost 6, with 15 bases in between. This CDR3 spans 15 amino acids. DNA for the CDR3: TGTGCCAGCAGCGTGTTTGGGGGGGCTGGCAATGAGCAGTTCTTC. It is translated as CASSVFGGAGNEQFF.

V is TRBV7-9 and J is TRBJ1-3; D perhaps matches TRBD1 (5 bases). CDR3 size: 13 residues. Trimming took off 3 bases at V and 3 bases at J, with 6 bases between the two ends. Germline V CDR1 and CDR2: SEHNR, FQNEAQ (reference sequence). The CDR3 protein is CASSLGLGNTIYF. In DNA form, the CDR3 reads TGTGCCAGCAGCTTGGGGCTTGGAAACACCATATATTTT.

The chain uses TRBV2 and TRBJ1-1, with unresolved D. The CDR3 has 14 residues. The V end was cut by 4 bases, the J end by 1 base, with 10 bases between. Germline V gene lookup returns CDR1 SNHLY and CDR2 FYNNEI. CDR3 loop: CASSGFVANTEAFF. The CDR3 bases are TGTGCCAGCAGTGGTTTTGTTGCGAACACTGAAGCTTTCTTT.

V usage is TRBV4-1 and J usage is TRBJ2-7; tentatively, D is TRBD2 (6 bases). Germline V lookup: CDR1 MGHRA, CDR2 YSYEKL. CDR3 length: 13 amino acids. The V and J ends lost 4 bases and 7 bases respectively, with 14 bases between them. CDR3 region: CASSLYLAGEQYF. DNA of the CDR3: TGCGCCAGCAGCCTATACCTGGCGGGAGAGCAGTACTTC.

The V call is TRBV2, the J call TRBJ2-1, with 8 bases lining up with TRBD2. V dropped 6 bases and J dropped 3; count of bases not matched to a gene: 13. This CDR3 has 17 amino acids. Germline CDR1 is SNHLY and CDR2 is FYNNEI. CDR3 amino acids: CASSKTGGGPHYNEQFF. The CDR3 region has the DNA TGTGCCAGCAGCAAGACCGGGGGGGGCCCACACTACAATGAGCAGTTCTTC.

The chain recombines TRBV13 with TRBJ2-1, with 11 bases that match TRBD2. V lost 2 bases, J lost 4 bases, and 1 base stayed unmatched. CDR1 is PRHDT and CDR2 is FYEKMQ in the germline V gene (reference sequence). The CDR3 is 15 residues long. CDR3 residues: CASSLLAGGYNEQFF. The CDR3 nucleotides are TGTGCCAGCAGCTTACTAGCGGGGGGTTACAATGAGCAGTTCTTC.

The chain combines TRBV4-2 with TRBJ2-7; TRBD1 matches 8 bases. After removal of 4 bases from V and 3 bases from J, the junction contained 5 bases not matched to a gene. The CDR3 spans 14 residues. The germline CDR1 and CDR2 sequences are LGHNA and YNFKEQ. CDR3: CASSLQGQGYEQYF. CDR3 nucleotides: TGTGCCAGCAGCCTTCAAGGACAGGGCTACGAGCAGTACTTC.

V is TRBV11-2 and J is TRBJ2-5; D gene unclear. V lost 1 base to trimming and J lost 4 bases, with 19 bases between them. Germline V gene sequence: CDR1 SGHAT, CDR2 FQNNGV. The CDR3 extends over 17 amino acids. The CDR3 region is CASSLVPPARNAETQYF. DNA for the CDR3: TGTGCCAGCAGCTTAGTTCCCCCCGCCAGGAATGCAGAGACCCAGTACTTC.

This sequence joins TRBV5-4 and TRBJ2-1, with D possibly TRBD2 on 6 matching bases. The CDR3 has 15 amino acids. Germline assignment: CDR1 SGHNT and CDR2 YYREEE (reference sequence). V lost 0 bases and J 0 bases, leaving 7 bases between the germline ends. The CDR3 reads CASSLDGSSYNEQFF. In nucleotides, the CDR3 is TGTGCCAGCAGCTTGGACGGGAGCTCCTACAATGAGCAGTTCTTC.

This clone was recorded once. This chain uses TRBV21-1 with TRBJ2-7; the table's D call TRBD1 went unverified against the DNA. TRBV21-1 is given as a pseudogene. CDR3 size: 14 residues. CDR3 region: CASPSRGTAYEQYF. CDR3 nucleotide sequence: TGTGCCAGCCCCTCAAGAGGGACAGCGTACGAGCAGTACTTC.

The chain is built from TRBV5-6 and TRBJ1-1; the match to TRBD1 covers 8 bases. V dropped 4 bases and J dropped 1; count of bases not matched to a gene: 9. The CDR3 covers 16 residues. CDR1 SGHDT and CDR2 YYEEEE come from the germline V gene. The CDR3 coding sequence is TGTGCCAGCAGCCTTGTCCGGGACAGGAAGAACACTGAAGCTTTCTTT. It encodes CASSLVRDRKNTEAFF.

The genes are TRBV7-9 and TRBJ1-5; D not certain. The CDR3 is made up of 18 amino acids. Trimming took off 2 bases at V and 5 bases at J, with 22 bases between the two ends. CDR1 is SEHNR and CDR2 is FQNEAQ in the germline V gene (reference sequence). CDR3 region: CASSLRGNKGLADQPQHF. The CDR3 DNA is TGTGCCAGCAGCTTAAGAGGGAATAAAGGTCTCGCCGATCAGCCCCAGCATTTT.

The J gene is TRBJ1-1, the V gene TRBV10-1; TRBD1 matches at 8 bases. Germline V gives CDR1 WNHNN, CDR2 SYGVQD (reference sequence). The CDR3 totals 16 residues. Trimming took 8 bases from V and 4 from J; bases not matched to a gene: 15. The chain's CDR3 is CASGPSQGTGGTEAFF. In nucleotides, the CDR3 is TGCGCCAGCGGTCCCTCACAGGGGACAGGTGGCACTGAAGCTTTCTTT.

This chain uses TRBV7-2 with TRBJ2-3; perhaps TRBD2 as D (6 bases). The CDR3 is 15 residues long. CDR1 is SGHTA, CDR2 FQGNSA, per germline. The germline V and J ends were trimmed by 1 base and 9 bases, with 17 bases remaining between them. CDR3 amino acids: CASSLVGGRSGTQYF. DNA of the CDR3: TGTGCCAGCAGCTTAGTGGGGGGTCGATCAGGCACGCAGTATTTT. Together with reference TRBV7-2 and TRBJ2-3, the CDR3 gives the full variable domain: GAGVSQSPSNKVTEKGKDVELRCDPISGHTALYWYRQSLGQGLEFLIYFQGNSAPDKSGLPSDRFSAERTGGSVSTLTIQRTQQEDSAVYLCASSLVGGRSGTQYFGPGTRLTVL.

The rearrangement joins TRBV4-3 to TRBJ1-4, with D perhaps matching TRBD1 (6 bases). Germline CDR1 reads LGHNA; CDR2 reads YSLEER. V was pared by 0 bases and J by 7 bases, with 12 bases between. This CDR3 contains 15 residues. The CDR3 bases are TGCGCCAGCAGCCAAGAATTTACAGGGCCTGAAAAACTGTTTTTT. It codes for CASSQEFTGPEKLFF.